This T cell receptor beta chain derives from a study of T cell responses to AZD1222 COVID-19 vaccine. CDR1 is SNHLY and CDR2 is FYNNEI in the germline V gene. CDR3 length: 14 amino acids. The junction had 3 bases not matched to a gene; V was cut back by 4 bases and J by 10 bases. Libraries were prepared by immunoSEQ multiplex PCR; TCRdb keeps only in-frame clonotypes and omits some of them. The table records 190,000 or so clones, about 88% of them present only once. This chain joins TRBV2 and TRBJ1-6; TRBD1 matches 11 bases. The specimen was peripheral blood, collected 28 days after the second AZD1222 dose. The receptor's source is an adult who received the AZD1222 COVID-19 vaccine. CDR3 loop: CASSGGQGGSPLHF. The CDR3 DNA follows: TGTGCCAGCAGTGGGGGACAGGGGGGCTCACCCCTCCACTTT.